The source of this T cell receptor beta chain is a study of early T cells in non-severe SARS-CoV-2 infection. About the research overall: From unsorted whole blood, bulk RNA was sequenced, and the chains remained unpaired. Points from the study as a whole: Comparison of clonotypes with VDJdb favored anti-spike CD8 responses while missing private and CD4 specificities.

Unique molecular identifiers were added to individual cDNA molecules. TCRdb fed the 5' RACE reads into MiXCR, producing one record per CDR3 protein. Among about 80,000 distinct CDR3 sequences, 4.5% to 6% were seen once, and the ten largest hold 6.5% to 8%. Turning to this clonotype: Its matching antigen is unknown.

The receptor's source is an adult who was a healthcare worker with PCR-confirmed SARS-CoV-2 infection or an uninfected control (not recorded which). The sequencing here drew on whole blood, taken at baseline.

The CDR3 coding sequence is TGTGCCAGCAGTGTCCCCGGGACAGGGGATCAGCCCCAGCATTTT. This sequence encodes CASSVPGTGDQPQHF. The rearrangement joins TRBV27 to TRBJ1-5; the match to TRBD1 covers 10 bases. CDR3 length: 15 residues. Per the germline V gene, CDR1 is MNHEY and CDR2 is SMNVEV (reference sequence). Germline trimming cut 5 bases from V and 5 bases from J; bases unmatched to any gene: 6.